The clone carrying this T cell receptor (beta chain) was found many times. The antigen is not known. This sample was taken from a study of tumor-infiltrating lymphocytes in primary liver carcinoma. Study details: Patients of both sexes were 30 to 69 years old.

Trimming left V 2 bases short and J 6 bases short, with 14 bases between. Germline CDR1 reads MDHEN; CDR2 reads SYDVKM. This CDR3 comprises 15 residues. Scientists recovered RNA and DNA together from roughly 21-30 mg of unsorted bulk tissue. Tumor samples each held over 80% viable tumor cells. The input was 450 to 500 ng total RNA; TCR beta cDNA was made from it with a constant-region primer. ARM-PCR was slightly modified, and three nested multiplex PCR rounds with it gave rise to the TCR beta libraries. The study ran its first two PCR rounds for around 9 cycles each, using TRBV1-TRBV30 forward primers and a C-beta reverse primer. Via MiXCR, TCRdb re-called the multiplex PCR reads, giving one row per CDR3 protein. The sample has 150,000 to 200,000 distinct CDR3 sequences, around four fifths seen once. General observations from the study: Blood fell significantly below tumors in its top-250-clone fraction (p = 0.039). Tumor-adjacent and tumor-blood pairs displayed less overlap than did pairs of tumor regions.

The TCR originated in a man aged 35 to 55 with primary liver carcinoma and hepatitis B virus infection. Material for sequencing was tumor tissue from primary liver carcinoma. This rearrangement joins TRBV28 to TRBJ2-1, with D possibly matching TRBD2 (6 bases). The CDR3 region has the DNA TGTGCCAGCAGTTTAGTCATAGGGAGGTGCAATGAGCAGTTCTTC. This codes for CASSLVIGRCNEQFF.